The T cell receptor (beta chain) described here comes from a study of molecular identifiers for immune sequencing clone quantification. Germline trimming cut 7 bases from V and 4 bases from J; bases unmatched to any gene: 9. The V gene's germline CDR1 is SNHLY and CDR2 FYNNEI. This CDR3 has 17 residues. The sample holds many counts of this clonotype. No antigen is known for it. Libraries of naive CD8 T cells were made from about 20,000 to 1,000,000 sorted cells. They used 10%, 30% or 50% RNA. A CD8+CD4-CCR7+CD45RA+ gate was used to sort naive CD8 T cells. Study-level points and caveats: Researchers reportedly could pick up spiked Jurkat TCR RNA from one cell mixed into one million naive cells.

From the PCR reads, TCRdb called clonotypes with MiXCR, one entry per CDR3 protein. The sample contains approximately 41,000 distinct CDR3 sequences, around 21% of which appear only once. Source material: naive CD8+ T cells from blood, with Jurkat cell RNA spiked in. Subset noted: FACS-sorted CD8+CD4-CCR7+CD45RA+ naive T cells. The genes are TRBV2 and TRBJ2-1; 14 positions agree with TRBD2. The TCR was taken from a human donor in good health. Some libraries in this study had Jurkat cell RNA spiked in. The CDR3 sequence is CASNPGLAGVVYNEQFF. In nucleotides, the CDR3 is TGTGCCAGCAACCCGGGACTAGCGGGGGTCGTGTACAATGAGCAGTTCTTC.